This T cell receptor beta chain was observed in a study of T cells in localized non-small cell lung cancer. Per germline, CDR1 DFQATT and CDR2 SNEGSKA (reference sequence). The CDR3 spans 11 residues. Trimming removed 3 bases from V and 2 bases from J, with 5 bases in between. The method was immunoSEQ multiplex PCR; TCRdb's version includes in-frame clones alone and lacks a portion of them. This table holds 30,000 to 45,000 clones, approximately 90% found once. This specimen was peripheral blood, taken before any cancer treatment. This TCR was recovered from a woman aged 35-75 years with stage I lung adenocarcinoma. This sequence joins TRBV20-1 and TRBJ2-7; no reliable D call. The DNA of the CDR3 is TGCAGTGCTAGTGCAGCCTACGAGCAGTACTTC. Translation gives CSASAAYEQYF.